One and the same sample provided the 17 T cell receptor beta chains below, sequenced in a study of shared T cell receptors in the human thymus. Using immunoSEQ multiplex PCR, the repertoire was profiled, and TCRdb retains in-frame clones only, with some absent. The data show some 700,000 clones, roughly 90% seen once. The sample also formed part of further work on human thymus T cells.

Source material: thymocytes. The receptors derive from a boy under three years old with a congenital heart defect.

The rearrangement links TRBV29-1 to TRBJ2-7; the match to TRBD1 covers 8 bases. CDR3 length: 16 residues. The germline gives CDR1 SQVTM, CDR2 ANQGSEA. V gave up 5 bases and J gave up 3 bases; unmatched junction bases: 15. CDR3 sequence reads: CSVIGRGRIAVYEQYF. The DNA for the CDR3 is TGCAGCGTTATTGGCAGGGGGCGCATTGCGGTCTACGAGCAGTACTTC.

The chain recombines TRBV29-1 with TRBJ2-1; a possible D gene is TRBD1 (5 bases). The CDR3 length is 13 residues. Germline values: CDR1 SQVTM, CDR2 ANQGSEA. Deletions cut 1 base from V and 9 bases from J, with 13 bases between. The CDR3 DNA reads as TGCAGCGTTGAAGGCAGGGTCAGTGGTGAGCAGTTCTTC. Protein product: CSVEGRVSGEQFF.

The chain recombines TRBV19 with TRBJ1-2, with D hard to call. V was trimmed by 3 bases and J by 8 bases, leaving 10 bases between them. The germline V gene has CDR1 LNHDA and CDR2 SQIVND (reference sequence). This CDR3 region has 12 residues. The CDR3 bases are TGTGCCAGTAGTATCTCCGGGTGGGGCTACACCTTC. It translates to CASSISGWGYTF. Complete variable domain (other parts from reference TRBV19 and TRBJ1-2): DGGITQSPKYLFRKEGQNVTLSCEQNLNHDAMYWYRQDPGQGLRLIYYSQIVNDFQKGDIAEGYSVSREKKESFPLTVTSAQKNPTAFYLCASSISGWGYTFGSGTRLTVV.

This chain connects TRBV11-3 to TRBJ2-1; D not resolved. The CDR3 runs to 13 residues. CDR1 and CDR2 (germline): SGHNT, YENEEA. V gave up 3 bases and J gave up 3 bases, with 6 bases separating them. CDR3 residues: CASSFRVYNEQFF. CDR3 in DNA: TGTGCCAGCAGCTTCCGGGTCTACAATGAGCAGTTCTTC.

The chain is built from TRBV7-9 and TRBJ2-1; 7 bases map to TRBD2. The germline gives CDR1 SEHNR, CDR2 FQNEAQ (reference sequence). The CDR3 length is 16 residues. Trimming removed 1 base from V and 0 bases from J; junction bases left unmatched: 3. CDR3 sequence: CASSLGAGSSYNEQFF. CDR3 nucleotides: TGTGCCAGCAGCTTAGGAGCGGGGAGCTCCTACAATGAGCAGTTCTTC.

The chain combines TRBV29-1 with TRBJ2-3; 7 positions match TRBD2. Looked up from germline, CDR1 is SQVTM and CDR2 is ANQGSEA. The CDR3 covers 15 residues. J lost 5 bases, V lost 6 bases, and 14 bases had no gene match. In DNA, the CDR3 is TGCAGCGTGGGGAGGGGTGGCGGCCGGGGAGATACGCAGTATTTT. It translates to CSVGRGGGRGDTQYF.

A few counts support this clone. CDR3 in DNA: TGTGCCAGCAGCCAAGATTTCCGGAATCCGGGAAGGGTGGATGAGCAGTTCTTC. Protein product: CASSQDFRNPGRVDEQFF. J is TRBJ2-1 and V is TRBV14, with TRBD2 as a possible D gene (5 bases). The CDR3 runs 18 residues. The V gene lost 0 bases and the J gene lost 8 bases, with 23 bases spanning the gap. CDR1 SGHDN and CDR2 FVKESK come from the germline V gene.

This clone was observed a few times. The chain couples TRBV19 to TRBJ2-5, with D possibly matching TRBD2 (6 bases). The V end lost 7 bases, the J end lost 4 bases, and 19 bases lay between the germline ends. Germline V lookup: CDR1 LNHDA, CDR2 SQIVND (reference sequence). This CDR3 is built from 15 residues. Here the CDR3 reads CASTPVGGKGETQYF. CDR3 DNA sequence: TGTGCCAGTACCCCGGTAGGCGGGAAAGGAGAGACCCAGTACTTC.

V usage is TRBV19 and J usage is TRBJ1-1; D unresolved. From germline, CDR1 is LNHDA and CDR2 SQIVND (reference sequence). This CDR3 has 14 amino acids. V lost 2 bases and J 1 base, leaving 8 bases between the germline ends. CDR3 in amino acids: CASSITDPNTEAFF. The CDR3 bases are TGTGCCAGTAGTATAACAGATCCGAACACTGAAGCTTTCTTT.

The V and J genes are TRBV29-1 and TRBJ2-1, with TRBD1 as a possible D gene (6 bases). The V end was cut by 4 bases, the J end by 4 bases, with 17 bases between. CDR1 SQVTM and CDR2 ANQGSEA come from the germline V gene. The CDR3 is 15 residues long. In DNA form, the CDR3 reads TGCAGCGTTGGCCACTCAGGGGCAAGGTACAATGAGCAGTTCTTC. It yields the protein CSVGHSGARYNEQFF.

J is TRBJ2-1 and V is TRBV9, with a tentative D call TRBD2 (5 bases). V gave up 1 base and J gave up 8 bases, with 25 bases separating them. The CDR3 covers 18 residues. Germline lookup yields CDR1 SGDLS and CDR2 YYNGEE. The CDR3 loop is CASSVRALRAAIGDEQFF. The CDR3 region has the DNA TGTGCCAGCAGCGTAAGGGCCCTCCGAGCGGCGATCGGGGATGAGCAGTTCTTC.

The chain has TRBV14 and TRBJ2-7, with 9 bases aligning to TRBD1. There are 17 residues in the CDR3. Trimming removed 3 bases from V and 2 bases from J; junction bases left unmatched: 11. Germline V lookup: CDR1 SGHDN, CDR2 FVKESK. The CDR3 loop reads CASSQGQGQRRTYEQYF. In DNA, the CDR3 is TGTGCCAGCAGCCAGGGACAGGGTCAGCGAAGAACCTACGAGCAGTACTTC.

This clone was found a few times. DNA for the CDR3: TGTGCCAGCAGCCAAGGGTGGAGGGGGCGAAGGTATGAGCAGTTCTTC. Residues: CASSQGWRGRRYEQFF. The chain uses TRBV14 and TRBJ2-1, with a tentative D call TRBD1 (7 bases). Between the trimmed V and J ends, which lost 1 base and 8 bases, there was a span of 18 bases. Per germline, CDR1 SGHDN and CDR2 FVKESK. The CDR3 extends over 16 amino acids.

This chain's CDR3 is CASSEYWQGAYEQYF. The CDR3 DNA reads TGTGCCAGCAGTGAATATTGGCAGGGGGCCTACGAGCAGTACTTC. V and J are TRBV25-1 and TRBJ2-7; 7 nucleotides line up with TRBD1. The J segment lost 2 bases and the V segment lost 0 bases, leaving 4 bases of the junction unmatched. This CDR3 region has 15 residues. CDR1 MGHDK and CDR2 SYGVNS come from the germline V gene.

This chain links TRBV30 with TRBJ2-2; 7 nucleotides match TRBD2. Germline CDR1 reads GTSNPN; CDR2 reads SVGIG (reference sequence). This CDR3 is 12 amino acids long. V was pared by 5 bases and J by 7 bases, with 4 bases of the junction left unmatched. The CDR3 region is CAWGGGYGELFF. Written as DNA, the CDR3 is TGTGCCTGGGGGGGAGGGTACGGGGAGCTGTTTTTT.

This clone has just one count. CDR3 coding DNA: TGTGCCAGCAGTTTCGGTTCGGGACAGGGGAAGAACGAGCAGTACTTC. It is translated as CASSFGSGQGKNEQYF. This rearrangement joins TRBV28 to TRBJ2-7; 10 positions agree with TRBD1. Per germline, CDR1 MDHEN and CDR2 SYDVKM. The CDR3 consists of 16 residues. The V segment lost 3 bases and the J segment 5 bases; nucleotides outside the gene matches: 10.

The chain carries TRBV27 and TRBJ2-6, with a tentative D call TRBD1 (6 bases). CDR1 and CDR2 from the germline V gene are MNHEY and SMNVEV (reference sequence). Trimming took 6 bases from V and 0 from J, leaving 18 bases between them. The CDR3 runs 18 residues. CDR3 nucleotide sequence: TGTGCCAGCAGGGGGGCACCGTCAGAAGTCTCTGGGGCCAACGTCCTGACTTTC. Protein: CASRGAPSEVSGANVLTF.